This entry features one T cell receptor beta chain sequence. What it binds is not known. The source of the sample is a study of T-cell memory formation after mild COVID-19. As for the study in general: The two donors had largely donor-specific TCR clusters. General study results and limits: Later expanders leaned CD4+, whereas clones that contracted between day 15 and 85 were balanced CD4/CD8.

UMIs and sample barcodes were carried by the TCR alpha and TCR beta cDNA libraries that 5'RACE produced using constant-segment primers. TCRdb re-derived calls from the 5' RACE reads in MiXCR, one entry per CDR3 protein. The sample lists about 130,000 distinct CDR3 sequences, approximately 16% seen once, with approximately 13% in the top ten. CDR3 length: 17 residues. V shed 2 bases and J 0 bases; nucleotides not matched to a gene: 3. Per the germline V gene, CDR1 is SGHNT and CDR2 is YYREEE (reference sequence). This receptor was taken from an adult woman who had mild COVID-19 (a few samples of this study predate the infection). Cell type and time point are not known. The sample was PBMCs or a T cell subset sorted from them (not recorded which). V gene TRBV5-4 combines with J gene TRBJ2-3; 13 bases align to TRBD2. Here the CDR3 DNA reads TGTGCCAGCAGCTTCCCGGGACTAGCGGGGAGCACAGATACGCAGTATTTT. As protein: CASSFPGLAGSTDTQYF.